Described below is a single T cell receptor (beta chain) sequence and its context. Its antigen target is currently unknown. Per-base quality was not reported, and no clone a single base away is much larger than it. Using the immunoSEQ TRB Survey service, rearranged CDR3 beta regions were amplified from genomic DNA with multiplex V and J primers. To keep sequencing depth equal across samples, survey-level depth of up to 500,000 reads per sample was applied. Libraries were purified and pooled, and sequencing was performed on Illumina technology. On the study's bioinformatics: Productive clonality, sample overlap, pairwise scatters, CDR3 beta length, V/D/J gene usage and productiveness were all assessed with the immunoSEQ online tools. Calculated diversity was defined as the number of unique rearrangements divided by total templates times 100, and Shannon and Simpson indices were additionally computed. Z-score normalized data were analyzed by principal component analysis with the R prcomp function and the ggbiplot package. Morisita's index was used to quantify the clonal overlap between blood and rectum within each subject. Held by TCRdb, this immuneACCESS table contains in-frame sequences only and omits some clones. Under half of the omission traces to an unresolved V gene where checked; the cause of the rest is unknown. V and J calls and clone size follow that table, whereas D and trimming were derived from the DNA. The sample data list some 60,000 clones, and 77% of these were observed just once. The ten largest make up around 4.9% of the sample.

This record belongs to a study of pediatric ulcerative colitis (dated by TCRdb to the late 2010s). About the full investigation: Seven ulcerative colitis patients had pancolitis and two had left-sided colitis, with histology consistent with ulcerative colitis in all. By Pediatric Ulcerative Colitis Activity Index, a couple of patients had mild disease, several had moderate disease and three had acute severe colitis. From under 10 newly diagnosed, treatment-naive pediatric ulcerative colitis patients and four non-IBD control children, paired blood and rectal samples were collected. What the authors observed across the whole study: For technical reasons, blood samples from a couple of patients gave substantially fewer templates, and these samples were excluded from the blood-rectal overlap analysis. Two rectal CDR3 clonotypes were present in all ulcerative colitis patients and in none of the controls. Because repertoires were derived from total lymphocyte DNA, patterns in rare subsets such as regulatory T cells may not have been reflected. Features of the rectal repertoire distinguished controls, mild-moderate colitis patients and acute severe colitis patients, and in acute severe colitis, rectal diversity was reduced because of clonal expansions. Compared with controls, ulcerative colitis patients showed significantly higher autologous blood-rectal clonal overlap, a finding that suggests increased T cell trafficking to inflamed tissue. Only four individuals were included in the healthy control group, which was small.

Before the diagnostic colonoscopy, none of the ulcerative colitis patients had been given any immunosuppressive medication. A blood sample was drawn at the time of the colonoscopy. The Wizard kit (Promega) was used to extract genomic DNA from blood and intestinal samples. The CDR3 spans 14 residues, from the cysteine through the phenylalanine. Only CDR3 DNA is held: 42 bases, read in frame from base 1. As encoded in the germline V gene, CDR1 is SGDLS while CDR2 is YYNGEE. V is trimmed back by 3 bases and J by 8 bases, and the junction contains 8 bases that no gene match accounts for. This receptor was obtained from a boy aged 5-17 years with moderate ulcerative colitis. The sequencing input was blood. The sequence joins TRBV9 to TRBJ2-1; TRBD2 fits 7 bases in the junction. The sequence in DNA is TGTGCCAGCAGCGACCTCGAGGGGAGGGATGAGCAGTTCTTC. Its translation is CASSDLEGRDEQFF.